This entry lists 14 T cell receptor beta chains sequenced from one sample in a study of blood T cells in healthy people across ages. Combining a sample-barcoded 5' primer with a J-beta primer mix, a second PCR ran for 7 to 11 cycles. TCRdb analysed the 5' RACE reads with MiXCR anew, one entry per CDR3 protein. The data show fewer than 1,200,000 distinct CDR3 sequences, approximately 25% seen once. These data also formed part of another study, on T cells of mothers and their children.

Material: blood. These receptors all stem from a girl aged 2 to 10 in good health.

This clonotype has a count of ten or more. The chain uses TRBV13 and TRBJ2-5, with D possibly matching TRBD2 (6 bases). Germline loops: CDR1 PRHDT, CDR2 FYEKMQ (reference sequence). The V and J ends lost 5 bases and 4 bases respectively, with 17 bases between them. The CDR3 consists of 15 residues. The CDR3 bases are TGTGCCAGCAGCCCGACTAGGATCAAGGGAGAGACCCAGTACTTC. This encodes CASSPTRIKGETQYF. Filled out from reference TRBV13 and TRBJ2-5, the complete variable domain reads AAGVIQSPRHLIKEKRETATLKCYPIPRHDTVYWYQQGPGQDPQFLISFYEKMQSDKGSIPDRFSAQQFSDYHSELNMSSLELGDSALYFCASSPTRIKGETQYFGPGTRLLVL.

A few counts support this clonotype. V and J are TRBV7-9 and TRBJ2-3; TRBD2 aligns across 10 bases. Germline V lookup: CDR1 SEHNR, CDR2 FQNEAQ (reference sequence). V dropped 5 bases and J dropped 1; count of bases not matched to a gene: 12. The length of the CDR3 is 18 residues. This CDR3 reads CASSTRLAGKRGTDTQYF. The CDR3 bases are TGTGCCAGCAGCACCCGACTAGCGGGCAAACGGGGCACAGATACGCAGTATTTT.

V is TRBV2 and J is TRBJ2-1; 8 nucleotides line up with TRBD1. The V and J ends lost 6 bases and 9 bases, in that order; junction bases with no gene match: 10. The germline V gene has CDR1 SNHLY and CDR2 FYNNEI. CDR3 length: 14 amino acids. The CDR3 sequence is CASSREQGVGEQFF. The CDR3, as DNA: TGTGCCAGCAGCCGAGAACAGGGGGTCGGTGAGCAGTTCTTC.

This clonotype was seen more than once but under ten times. This CDR3 reads CASSPTGGYTGELFF. The CDR3 DNA reads TGTGCCAGCAGCCCGACAGGGGGCTATACCGGGGAGCTGTTTTTT. V usage is TRBV12-3 or TRBV12-4 and J usage is TRBJ2-2; the match to TRBD1 covers 10 bases. The CDR3 consists of 15 residues. The V gene end was trimmed by 6 bases and the J gene end by 5 bases; junction bases not matched to a gene: 6.

Regarding this clonotype: One end of the junction is discordant with germline, which a read error may explain. The chain employs TRBV7-7 and TRBJ2-5, with no clear D. The J call may not be correct, given that the DNA end is closer to TRBJ2-1. Germline V gene data show CDR1 as SSHAT and CDR2 as FNYEAQ (reference sequence). The CDR3 loop spans 13 amino acids. The CDR3 DNA follows: TGTGCTAGCAGCCCGGAGACCCAGAGGAAGCAGTTCTTC. Protein: CASSPETQRKQFF.

This clonotype was counted a few times. In DNA, the CDR3 is TGTGCCAGCAGCTTAGATCCTGGACTGTTAATTCAGTACTTC. It codes for CASSLDPGLLIQYF. The chain recombines TRBV11-2 with TRBJ2-4; perhaps TRBD2 as D (5 bases). Trimming cost V 0 bases and J 10 bases, with 13 bases left between them. The CDR3 loop spans 14 amino acids. CDR1 SGHAT and CDR2 FQNNGV come from the germline V gene.

This clonotype has a handful of counts. This chain uses TRBV12-3 or TRBV12-4 with TRBJ2-5; 14 nucleotides agree with TRBD2. The CDR3 spans 18 residues. V lost 6 bases and J lost 5; bases outside the gene matches: 14. This CDR3 is CASSRLAGGPGPGETQYF. The CDR3 nucleotides are TGTGCCAGCAGCCGACTAGCGGGGGGGCCGGGACCAGGCGAGACCCAGTACTTC.

This chain connects TRBV29-1 to TRBJ1-2; tentative D call: TRBD1 (6 bases). In germline, CDR1 is SQVTM, CDR2 ANQGSEA. The CDR3 length is 14 residues. V lost 4 bases to trimming and J lost 4 bases, with 16 bases between them. CDR3: CSVVEGMGAYGYTF. Written as DNA, the CDR3 is TGCAGCGTTGTAGAAGGGATGGGGGCCTATGGCTACACCTTC.

Comments on this clonotype: At one end the junction does not follow the germline gene, possibly because of a read error. This chain uses TRBV7-2 with TRBJ2-5; 10 nucleotides align to TRBD2. CDR1 is SGHTA, CDR2 FQGNSA, per germline. The CDR3 is 15 amino acids. CDR3 in DNA: TGTGCCAGCAGCTCGCTAGCGGGAGTCTACAATGAGCGGTTCTTC. Residues: CASSSLAGVYNERFF. The whole variable domain, remainder taken from reference TRBV7-2 and TRBJ2-5, is GAGVSQSPSNKVTEKGKDVELRCDPISGHTALYWYRQSLGQGLEFLIYFQGNSAPDKSGLPSDRFSAERTGGSVSTLTIQRTQQEDSAVYLCASSSLAGVYNERFFGPGTRLLVL.

This chain uses TRBV25-1 with TRBJ1-5; D unresolved. The CDR3 consists of 14 residues. Trimming took off 6 bases at V and 3 bases at J, with 12 bases between the two ends. Germline-derived CDR1 and CDR2 are MGHDK and SYGVNS. In DNA, the CDR3 is TGTGCCAGCAGCCCTTCGGCTGTCAATCAGCCCCAGCATTTT. Amino acid sequence: CASSPSAVNQPQHF.

The CDR3 loop is CSAYRDSSYNEQFF. DNA for the CDR3: TGCAGTGCTTACCGGGACTCCTCCTACAATGAGCAGTTCTTC. The chain employs TRBV20-1 and TRBJ2-1; a possible D gene is TRBD2 (6 bases). Germline loops: CDR1 DFQATT, CDR2 SNEGSKA (reference sequence). V shed 5 bases and J shed 0 bases, with 11 bases lying between them. The CDR3 contains 14 residues.

This chain connects TRBV7-2 to TRBJ2-1; either TRBD1 or TRBD2 may supply D (5 bases each). The assigned J gene may be wrong: the sequence end matches TRBJ2-7 better. The CDR3 has 15 residues. From germline, CDR1 is SGHTA and CDR2 FQGNSA. CDR3 nucleotide sequence: TGTGCCAGCAGCTTAGCGGGGGTCGGACCCTACGAGCAGTACGTC. Its protein is CASSLAGVGPYEQYV.

This rearrangement joins TRBV25-1 to TRBJ2-5, with no clear D. This CDR3 has 16 amino acids. V was pared by 3 bases and J by 4 bases, with 18 bases between. Germline V gene lookup returns CDR1 MGHDK and CDR2 SYGVNS. Here the CDR3 reads CASSDTSASTLETQYF. CDR3 nucleotide sequence: TGTGCCAGCAGTGACACCAGCGCATCAACTCTAGAGACCCAGTACTTC.

This clonotype was counted only a few times. V usage is TRBV12-3 or TRBV12-4 and J usage is TRBJ2-7; D gene unclear. The CDR3 runs to 11 residues. V was clipped by 5 bases and J by 6 bases, with 8 bases between them. CDR3 nucleotides: TGTGCCAGCAGTGACACGGCCGAGCAGTACTTC. It specifies CASSDTAEQYF.